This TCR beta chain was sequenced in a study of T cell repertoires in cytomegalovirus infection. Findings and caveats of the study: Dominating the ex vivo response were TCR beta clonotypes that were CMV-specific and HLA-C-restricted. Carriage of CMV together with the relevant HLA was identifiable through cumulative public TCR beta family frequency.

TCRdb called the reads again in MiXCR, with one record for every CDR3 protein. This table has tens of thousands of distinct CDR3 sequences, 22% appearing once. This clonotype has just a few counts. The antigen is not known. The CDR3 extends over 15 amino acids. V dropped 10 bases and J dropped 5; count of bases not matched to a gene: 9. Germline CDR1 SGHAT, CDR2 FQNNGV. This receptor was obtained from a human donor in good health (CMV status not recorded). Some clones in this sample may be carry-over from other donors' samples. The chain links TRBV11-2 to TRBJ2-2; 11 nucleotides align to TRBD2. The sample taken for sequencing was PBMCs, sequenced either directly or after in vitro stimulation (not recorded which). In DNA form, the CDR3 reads TGTGCCATTAACGTCATAGCGGGAGGGACCGGGGAGCTGTTTTTT. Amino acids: CAINVIAGGTGELFF.